The following is a T cell receptor beta chain sequence with its context. Antigen specificity is unknown. PCR employed 60 Vbeta and 13 Jbeta primers. The protocol was immunoSEQ multiplex PCR, while the TCRdb copy is restricted to in-frame clones and leaves out a portion. There are over 150,000 clones in the sample; around 86% occur only once, and 6.5% lies in the top ten. The sample is drawn from a study of cytomegalovirus exposure and HLA in healthy donors. Study results and limitations: In vitro confirmation showed a few CMV-associated chains to be CMV antigen specific.

What was sequenced was PBMCs. This receptor was taken from a woman aged 45-60 years in good health and CMV-seropositive.

The CDR3 DNA reads as TGTGCCAGCAGCTTAACCAATCCCGTAGCGGGAGAATATTACGAGCAGTACTTC. Protein product: CASSLTNPVAGEYYEQYF. The rearrangement links TRBV11-2 to TRBJ2-7; TRBD2 matches at 9 bases. CDR3 length: 18 residues. V gave up 2 bases and J gave up 4 bases; unmatched junction bases: 15. Germline assignment: CDR1 SGHAT and CDR2 FQNNGV.